This record concerns one T cell receptor (beta chain) sequence. As yet, its antigen is unknown. This sample was taken from a study of blood T cells in healthy people across ages. The study, taken as a whole, reports: Any conclusive comparison of naive versus antigen-experienced cells was prevented by using unsorted PBMCs. Getting older went along with TCR beta diversity per million T cells dropping roughly linearly.

Staff drew 8 to 10 milliliters of peripheral blood from each donor. Each sample yielded at least 6 million isolated PBMCs. The ends lost 2 bases at V and 5 bases at J; junction bases unmatched: 9. This CDR3 comprises 16 residues. Then a second PCR, running roughly 7 to 11 cycles, was carried out with a sample-barcoded 5' primer and a J-beta primer mix. TCRdb re-derived calls from the 5' RACE reads in MiXCR, one entry per CDR3 protein. The sample gives 1.5 million or so distinct CDR3 sequences, 35% to 45% of which show up once; around 4% is in the top ten. The sample taken for sequencing was blood. The TCR was taken from a woman aged 18-35 years in good health. The gene calls are TRBV12-3 or TRBV12-4 and TRBJ1-1; 9 positions match TRBD1. This CDR3 is CASSLRGTGRKTEAFF. CDR3 nucleotide sequence: TGTGCCAGCAGTTTAAGGGGGACAGGGCGGAAAACTGAAGCTTTCTTT.